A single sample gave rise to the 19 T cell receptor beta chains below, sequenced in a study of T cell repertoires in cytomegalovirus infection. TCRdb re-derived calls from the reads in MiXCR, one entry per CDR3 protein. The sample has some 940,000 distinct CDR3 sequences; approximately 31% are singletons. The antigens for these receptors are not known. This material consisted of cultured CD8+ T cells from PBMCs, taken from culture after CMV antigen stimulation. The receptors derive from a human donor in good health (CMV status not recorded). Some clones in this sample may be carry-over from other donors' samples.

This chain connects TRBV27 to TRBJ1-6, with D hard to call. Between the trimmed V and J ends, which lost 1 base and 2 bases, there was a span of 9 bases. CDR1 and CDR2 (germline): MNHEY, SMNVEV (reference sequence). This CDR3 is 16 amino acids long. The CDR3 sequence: CASSLLGSTYNSPLHF. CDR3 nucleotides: TGTGCCAGCAGTTTATTGGGGTCGACCTATAATTCACCCCTCCACTTT.

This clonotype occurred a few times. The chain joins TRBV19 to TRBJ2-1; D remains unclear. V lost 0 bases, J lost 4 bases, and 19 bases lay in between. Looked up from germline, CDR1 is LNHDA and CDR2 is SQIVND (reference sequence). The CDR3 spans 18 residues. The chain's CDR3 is CASSIDLRVRRIYNEQFF. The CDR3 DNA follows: TGTGCCAGTAGTATAGATCTAAGGGTCCGACGGATATACAATGAGCAGTTCTTC.

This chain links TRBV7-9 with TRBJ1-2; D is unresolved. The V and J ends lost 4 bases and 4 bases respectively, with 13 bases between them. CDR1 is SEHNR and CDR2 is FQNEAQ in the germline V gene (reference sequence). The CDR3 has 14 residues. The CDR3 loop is CASSSDLMAYGYTF. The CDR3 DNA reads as TGTGCCAGCAGCTCGGACTTAATGGCCTATGGCTACACCTTC.

CDR3 bases: TGTGCCAGCACCCCATGGACGGATGCGAACACCGGGGAGCTGTTTTTT. It encodes CASTPWTDANTGELFF. The chain joins TRBV9 to TRBJ2-2; D is unresolved. The CDR3 has 16 amino acids. Germline-derived CDR1 and CDR2 are SGDLS and YYNGEE. V dropped 6 bases and J dropped 0 bases, with 15 bases sitting between them.

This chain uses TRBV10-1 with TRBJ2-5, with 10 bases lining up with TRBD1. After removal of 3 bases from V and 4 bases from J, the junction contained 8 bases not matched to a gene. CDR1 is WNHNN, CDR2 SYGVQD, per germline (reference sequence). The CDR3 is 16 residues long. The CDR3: CASSDPRDRGGETQYF. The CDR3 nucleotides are TGCGCCAGCAGTGACCCCCGGGACAGGGGAGGAGAGACCCAGTACTTC.

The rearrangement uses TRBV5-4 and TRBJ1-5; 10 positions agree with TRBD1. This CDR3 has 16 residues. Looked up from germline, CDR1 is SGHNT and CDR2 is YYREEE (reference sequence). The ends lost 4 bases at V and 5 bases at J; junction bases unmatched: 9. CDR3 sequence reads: CASSMTGGYEDQPQHF. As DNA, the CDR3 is TGTGCCAGCAGCATGACAGGGGGCTATGAGGATCAGCCCCAGCATTTT.

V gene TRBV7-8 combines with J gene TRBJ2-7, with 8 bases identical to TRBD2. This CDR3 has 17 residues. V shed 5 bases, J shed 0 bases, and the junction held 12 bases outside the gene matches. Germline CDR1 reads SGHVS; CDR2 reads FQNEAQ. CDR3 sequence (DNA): TGTGCCAGCAGCCATTATCGACTAGCGTCTAGCTCCTACGAGCAGTACTTC. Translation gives CASSHYRLASSSYEQYF.

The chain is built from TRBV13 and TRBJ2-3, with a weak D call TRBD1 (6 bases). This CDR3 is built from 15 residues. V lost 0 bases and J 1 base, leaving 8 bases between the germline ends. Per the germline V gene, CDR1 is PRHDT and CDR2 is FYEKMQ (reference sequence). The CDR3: CASSLGWGRTDTQYF. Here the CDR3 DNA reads TGTGCCAGCAGCTTAGGTTGGGGGCGCACAGATACGCAGTATTTT. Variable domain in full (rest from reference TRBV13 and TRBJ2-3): AAGVIQSPRHLIKEKRETATLKCYPIPRHDTVYWYQQGPGQDPQFLISFYEKMQSDKGSIPDRFSAQQFSDYHSELNMSSLELGDSALYFCASSLGWGRTDTQYFGPGTRLTVL.

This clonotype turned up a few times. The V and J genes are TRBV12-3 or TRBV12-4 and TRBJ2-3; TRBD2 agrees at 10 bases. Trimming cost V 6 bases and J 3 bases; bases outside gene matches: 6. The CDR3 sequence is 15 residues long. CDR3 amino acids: CASSQRGGLTDTQYF. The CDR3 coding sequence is TGTGCCAGCAGCCAGCGGGGGGGCCTAACAGATACGCAGTATTTT.

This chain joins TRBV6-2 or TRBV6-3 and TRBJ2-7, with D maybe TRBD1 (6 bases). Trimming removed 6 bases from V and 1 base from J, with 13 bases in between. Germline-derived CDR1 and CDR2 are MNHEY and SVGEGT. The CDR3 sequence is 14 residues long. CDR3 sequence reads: CASRQQGPSYEQYV. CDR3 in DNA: TGTGCCAGCAGGCAGCAGGGGCCTTCCTACGAGCAGTACGTC.

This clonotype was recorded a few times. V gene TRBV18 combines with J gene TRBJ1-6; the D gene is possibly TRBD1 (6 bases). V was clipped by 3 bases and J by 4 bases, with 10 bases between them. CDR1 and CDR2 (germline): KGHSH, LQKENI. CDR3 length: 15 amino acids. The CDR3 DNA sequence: TGTGCCAGCTCACCCGAGGGGGGTTATAATTCACCCCTCCACTTT. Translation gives CASSPEGGYNSPLHF.

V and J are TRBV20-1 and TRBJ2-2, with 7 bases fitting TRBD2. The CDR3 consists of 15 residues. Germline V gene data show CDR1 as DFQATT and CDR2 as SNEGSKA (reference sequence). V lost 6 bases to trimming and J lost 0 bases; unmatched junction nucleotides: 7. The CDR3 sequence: CSAGGELANTGELFF. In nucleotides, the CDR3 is TGCAGTGCGGGAGGGGAGTTAGCGAACACCGGGGAGCTGTTTTTT.

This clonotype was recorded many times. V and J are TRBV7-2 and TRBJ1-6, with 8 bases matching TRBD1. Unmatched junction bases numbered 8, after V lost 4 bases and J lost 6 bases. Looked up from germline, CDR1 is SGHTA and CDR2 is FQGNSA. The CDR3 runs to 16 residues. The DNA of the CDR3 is TGTGCCAGCAGCTGGACGGGGACAGGTGGTAATTCACCCCTCCACTTT. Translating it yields CASSWTGTGGNSPLHF.

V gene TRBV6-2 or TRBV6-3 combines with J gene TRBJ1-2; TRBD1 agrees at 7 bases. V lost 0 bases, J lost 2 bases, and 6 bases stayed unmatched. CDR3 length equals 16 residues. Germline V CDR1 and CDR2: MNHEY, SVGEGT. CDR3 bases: TGTGCCAGCAGTTACTCGATGGACAGGCCAAACTATGGCTACACCTTC. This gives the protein CASSYSMDRPNYGYTF.

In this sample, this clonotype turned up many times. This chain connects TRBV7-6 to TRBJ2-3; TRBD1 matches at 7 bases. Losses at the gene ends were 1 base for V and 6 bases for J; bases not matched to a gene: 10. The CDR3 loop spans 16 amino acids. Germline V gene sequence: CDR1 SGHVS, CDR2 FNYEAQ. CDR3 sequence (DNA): TGTGCCAGCAGCTTAGGGATGGGTAGGGGGCAGGATACGCAGTATTTT. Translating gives CASSLGMGRGQDTQYF.

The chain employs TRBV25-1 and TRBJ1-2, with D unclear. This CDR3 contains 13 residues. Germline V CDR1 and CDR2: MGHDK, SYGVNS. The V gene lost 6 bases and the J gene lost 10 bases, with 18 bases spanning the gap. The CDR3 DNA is TGTGCCAGCAGGACTCGGGGAGCCGGCAACTACACCTTC. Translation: CASRTRGAGNYTF.

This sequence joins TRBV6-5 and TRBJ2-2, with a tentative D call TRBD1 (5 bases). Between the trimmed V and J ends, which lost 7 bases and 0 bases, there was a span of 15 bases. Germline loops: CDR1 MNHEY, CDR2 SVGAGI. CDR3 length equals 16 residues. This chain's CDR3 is CASTLFDSPNTGELFF. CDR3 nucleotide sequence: TGTGCCAGCACCTTGTTCGACAGTCCGAACACCGGGGAGCTGTTTTTT.

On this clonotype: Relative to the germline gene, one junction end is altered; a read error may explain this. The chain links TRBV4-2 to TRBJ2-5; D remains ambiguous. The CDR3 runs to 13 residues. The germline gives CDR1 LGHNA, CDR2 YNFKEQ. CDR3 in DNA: TGTGCCCGCAGCCTCCTTGCCGATCAGACCCAGTACTTC. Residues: CARSLLADQTQYF.

In nucleotides, the CDR3 is TGTGCCAGCAGTTCCACCGGGATCGAAGATTTTTATGGCTACACCTTC. Amino acids: CASSSTGIEDFYGYTF. The rearrangement joins TRBV27 to TRBJ1-2; D is uncertain. Germline loops: CDR1 MNHEY, CDR2 SMNVEV (reference sequence). CDR3 length: 16 residues. V gave up 4 bases and J gave up 5 bases, with 20 bases separating them.